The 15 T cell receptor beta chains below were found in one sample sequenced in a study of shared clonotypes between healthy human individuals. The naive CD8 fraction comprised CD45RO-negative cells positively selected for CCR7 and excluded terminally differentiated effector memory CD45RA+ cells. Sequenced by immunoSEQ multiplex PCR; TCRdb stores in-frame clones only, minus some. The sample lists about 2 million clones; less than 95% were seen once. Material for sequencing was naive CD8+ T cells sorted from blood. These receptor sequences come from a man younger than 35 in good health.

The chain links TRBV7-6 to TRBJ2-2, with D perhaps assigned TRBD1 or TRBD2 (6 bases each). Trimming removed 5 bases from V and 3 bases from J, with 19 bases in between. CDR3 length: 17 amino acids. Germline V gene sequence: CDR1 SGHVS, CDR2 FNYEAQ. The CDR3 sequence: CASSPHPTGAHTGELFF. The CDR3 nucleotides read TGTGCCAGCAGCCCTCATCCCACGGGGGCTCACACCGGGGAGCTGTTTTTT. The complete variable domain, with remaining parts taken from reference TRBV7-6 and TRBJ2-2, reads GAGVSQSPRYKVTKRGQDVALRCDPISGHVSLYWYRQALGQGPEFLTYFNYEAQQDKSGLPNDRFSAERPEGSISTLTIQRTEQRDSAMYRCASSPHPTGAHTGELFFGEGSRLTVL.

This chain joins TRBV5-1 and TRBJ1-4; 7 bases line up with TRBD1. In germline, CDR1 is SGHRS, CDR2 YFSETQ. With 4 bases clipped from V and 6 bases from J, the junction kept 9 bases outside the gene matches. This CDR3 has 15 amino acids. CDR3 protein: CASSRNRGLDEKLFF. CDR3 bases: TGCGCCAGCAGCCGTAACAGGGGATTGGATGAAAAACTGTTTTTT.

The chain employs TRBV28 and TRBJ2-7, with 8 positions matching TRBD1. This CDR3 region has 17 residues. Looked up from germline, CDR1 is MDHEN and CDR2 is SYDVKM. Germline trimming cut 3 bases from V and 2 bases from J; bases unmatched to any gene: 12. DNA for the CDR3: TGTGCCAGCAGTTTGGTCAAGTCTTGGACAGGGACCTACGAGCAGTACTTC. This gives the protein CASSLVKSWTGTYEQYF.

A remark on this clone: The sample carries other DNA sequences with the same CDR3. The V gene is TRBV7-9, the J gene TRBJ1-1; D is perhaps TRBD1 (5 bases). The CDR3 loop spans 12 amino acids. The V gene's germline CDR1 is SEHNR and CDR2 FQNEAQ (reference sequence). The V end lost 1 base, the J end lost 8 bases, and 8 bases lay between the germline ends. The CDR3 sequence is CASSLGDREAFF. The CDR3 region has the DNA TGTGCCAGCAGCTTAGGAGACAGAGAAGCTTTCTTT.

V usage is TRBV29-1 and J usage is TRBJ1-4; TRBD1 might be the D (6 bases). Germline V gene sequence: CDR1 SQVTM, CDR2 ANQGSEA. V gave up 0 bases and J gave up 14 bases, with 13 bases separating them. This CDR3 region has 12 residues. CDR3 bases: TGCAGCGTTGAAGATCAGGGGCAGGGCCTGTTTTTT. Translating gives CSVEDQGQGLFF.

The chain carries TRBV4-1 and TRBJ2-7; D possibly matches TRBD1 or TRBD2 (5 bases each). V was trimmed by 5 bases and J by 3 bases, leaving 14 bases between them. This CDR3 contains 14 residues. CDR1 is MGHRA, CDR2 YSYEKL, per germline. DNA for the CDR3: TGCGCCAGCAGCAGGCCGGGACCCAACTACGAGCAGTACTTC. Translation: CASSRPGPNYEQYF.

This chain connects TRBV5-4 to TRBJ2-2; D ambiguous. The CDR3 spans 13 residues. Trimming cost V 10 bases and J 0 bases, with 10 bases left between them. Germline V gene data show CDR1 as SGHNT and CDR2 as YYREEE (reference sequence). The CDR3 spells CAAWGTNTGELFF. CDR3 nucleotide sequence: TGTGCCGCATGGGGTACGAACACCGGGGAGCTGTTTTTT.

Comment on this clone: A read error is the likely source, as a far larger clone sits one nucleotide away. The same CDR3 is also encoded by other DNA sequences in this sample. CDR3 in DNA: TGTGCCAGCAGCGTAGGAGGGGGCGCTGAAGCTTTCTTT. As protein: CASSVGGGAEAFF. The chain couples TRBV9 to TRBJ1-1, with 7 bases lining up with TRBD1. Germline V gene sequence: CDR1 SGDLS, CDR2 YYNGEE. This CDR3 is 13 amino acids long. J was trimmed by 6 bases and V by 0 bases; bases with no gene match: 2. Based on the CDR3 plus reference TRBV9 and TRBJ1-1, the full variable domain is DSGVTQTPKHLITATGQRVTLRCSPRSGDLSVYWYQQSLDQGLQFLIQYYNGEERAKGNILERFSAQQFPDLHSELNLSSLELGDSALYFCASSVGGGAEAFFGQGTRLTVV.

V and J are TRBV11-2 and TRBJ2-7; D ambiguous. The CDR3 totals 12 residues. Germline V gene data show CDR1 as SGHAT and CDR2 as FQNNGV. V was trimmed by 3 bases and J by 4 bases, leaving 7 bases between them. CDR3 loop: CASSFQVYEQYF. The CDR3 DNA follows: TGTGCCAGCAGCTTTCAAGTTTACGAGCAGTACTTC.

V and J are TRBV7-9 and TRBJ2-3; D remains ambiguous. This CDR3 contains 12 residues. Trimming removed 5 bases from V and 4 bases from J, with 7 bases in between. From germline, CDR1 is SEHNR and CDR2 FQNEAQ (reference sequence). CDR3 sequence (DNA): TGTGCCAGCAGCCCCCGCCCAGATACGCAGTATTTT. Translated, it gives CASSPRPDTQYF. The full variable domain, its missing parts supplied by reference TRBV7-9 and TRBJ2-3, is DTGVSQNPRHKITKRGQNVTFRCDPISEHNRLYWYRQTLGQGPEFLTYFQNEAQLEKSRLLSDRFSAERPKGSFSTLEIQRTEQGDSAMYLCASSPRPDTQYFGPGTRLTVL.

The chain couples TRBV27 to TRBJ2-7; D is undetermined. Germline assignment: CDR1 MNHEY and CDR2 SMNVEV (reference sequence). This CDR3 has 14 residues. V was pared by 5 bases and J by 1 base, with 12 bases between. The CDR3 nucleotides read TGTGCCAGCAGTCTAACCTCCACTTCCTACGAGCAGTACTTC. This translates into CASSLTSTSYEQYF.

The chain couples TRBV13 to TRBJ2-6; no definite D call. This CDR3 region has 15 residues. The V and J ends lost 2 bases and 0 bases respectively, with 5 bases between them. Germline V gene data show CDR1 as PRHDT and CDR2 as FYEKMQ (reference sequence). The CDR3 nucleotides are TGTGCCAGCAGCTTATCAGACTCTGGGGCCAACGTCCTGACTTTC. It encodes CASSLSDSGANVLTF.

CDR3 protein: CASSFQGNTGELFF. CDR3 nucleotide sequence: TGTGCCAGCAGTTTTCAGGGGAACACCGGGGAGCTGTTTTTT. The rearrangement links TRBV6-5 to TRBJ2-2; the D gene is possibly TRBD1 (5 bases). The CDR3 contains 14 residues. V shed 4 bases and J shed 1 base, with 7 bases lying between them. Germline CDR1 and CDR2: MNHEY and SVGAGI.

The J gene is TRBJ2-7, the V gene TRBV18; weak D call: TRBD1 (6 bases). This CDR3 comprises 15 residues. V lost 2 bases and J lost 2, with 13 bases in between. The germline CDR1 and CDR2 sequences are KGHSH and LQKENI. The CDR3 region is CASSPDRIAPYEQYF. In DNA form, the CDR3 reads TGTGCCAGCTCACCAGACAGGATAGCTCCCTACGAGCAGTACTTC.

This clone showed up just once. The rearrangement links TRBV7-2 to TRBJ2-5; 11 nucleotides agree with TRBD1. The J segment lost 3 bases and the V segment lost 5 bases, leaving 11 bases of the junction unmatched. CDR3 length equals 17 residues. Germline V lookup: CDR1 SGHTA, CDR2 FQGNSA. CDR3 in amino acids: CASSHPRDRGSEETQYF. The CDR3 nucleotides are TGTGCCAGCAGCCACCCGAGGGACAGGGGGTCGGAAGAGACCCAGTACTTC.